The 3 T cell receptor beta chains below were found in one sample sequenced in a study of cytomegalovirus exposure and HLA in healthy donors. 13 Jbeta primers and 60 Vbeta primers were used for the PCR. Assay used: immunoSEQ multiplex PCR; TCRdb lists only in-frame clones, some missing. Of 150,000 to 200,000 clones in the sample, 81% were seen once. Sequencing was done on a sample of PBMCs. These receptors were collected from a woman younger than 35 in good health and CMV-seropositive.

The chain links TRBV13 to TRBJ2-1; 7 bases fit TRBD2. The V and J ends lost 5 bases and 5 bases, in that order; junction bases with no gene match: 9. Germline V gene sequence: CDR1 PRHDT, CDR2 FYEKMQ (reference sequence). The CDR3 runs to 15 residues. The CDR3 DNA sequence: TGTGCCAGCAGCAGACTTGGACTAGTTAACAATGAGCAGTTCTTC. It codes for CASSRLGLVNNEQFF.

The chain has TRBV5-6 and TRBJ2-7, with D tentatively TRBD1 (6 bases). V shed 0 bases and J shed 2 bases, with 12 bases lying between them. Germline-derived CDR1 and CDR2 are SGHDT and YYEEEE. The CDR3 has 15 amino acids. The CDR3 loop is CASSLAGTGTYEQYF. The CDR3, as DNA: TGTGCCAGCAGCTTGGCGGGTACAGGGACCTACGAGCAGTACTTC.

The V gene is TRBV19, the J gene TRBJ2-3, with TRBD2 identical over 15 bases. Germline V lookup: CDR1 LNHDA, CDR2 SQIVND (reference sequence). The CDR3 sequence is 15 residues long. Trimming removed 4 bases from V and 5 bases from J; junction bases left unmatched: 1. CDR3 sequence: CASSTGLAGGDTQYF. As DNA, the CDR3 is TGTGCCAGTAGTACGGGACTAGCGGGGGGAGATACGCAGTATTTT.